Included here is one TCR beta chain sequence, with context. In the source study's methods: By means of reference gene primer amplification, nucleated cell counts were estimated. Profiled with immunoSEQ multiplex PCR; TCRdb holds only in-frame clones, not every one. That table gives V, J and clone size, and the DNA gave D and trimming. The sample has about 34,000 clones; 75% to 80% are singletons. These data originate in a study of blood T cell repertoires in COVID-19. Germline CDR1 reads MDHEN; CDR2 reads SYDVKM. The V and J ends lost 4 bases and 3 bases, in that order; junction bases with no gene match: 8. This CDR3 contains 16 residues.

The J gene is TRBJ2-7, the V gene TRBV28; TRBD2 agrees at 11 bases. The sample taken for sequencing was peripheral blood. This sequence was found in a human donor in a cohort sampled during active COVID-19. In DNA, the CDR3 is TGTGCCAGCAGTTCAGGCTCTAGCGGGAGGATCTACGAGCAGTACTTC. Protein sequence: CASSSGSSGRIYEQYF.